The present entry profiles one TCR beta chain with its context. Its antigen is still unknown. No base quality information exists; no much larger clone differs at one position. Receptors were amplified or captured by the immunoSEQ multiplex PCR assay. RNA was extracted from all samples and reverse transcribed into cDNA as template for TCR sequencing. SuperScript III was used to make first-strand cDNA, primed with a 2:1 mix of oligo-dT and random hexamers. A synthetic immune receptor repertoire was used to gauge amplification bias, and whatever bias remained was removed computationally. In the paper's pipeline: Raw reads were preprocessed to remove errors, and CDR3 was defined according to IMGT conventions as the region from the conserved cysteine to phenylalanine. Clonality was calculated as 1 minus Shannon entropy normalized by log2 of the number of productive unique TCRs. Whether scalp clones were CD4 or CD8 was inferred by matching scalp TCRbeta sequences against CD4 and CD8 repertoires sorted from blood. Drawn from immuneACCESS, this table holds only the in-frame rearrangements with V and J called that TCRdb kept. Clones are partly lost; checked studies trace under half to an unresolved V gene and leave the rest unexplained. That table furnishes V, J and clone size, whereas the DNA furnished D and trimming. The sample table shows about 99,000 clones, and approximately 60% are seen once. Jointly, the top ten make up 7.5% to 9% of the sample.

These data come from a study of CD8+ T cells in alopecia areata (dated by TCRdb to 2017 to 2018). In the study overall: To study T cell clonal expansion in alopecia areata, the researchers applied high-throughput TCRbeta sequencing to both the C3H/HeJ mouse model and human patients. On the human side, TCRbeta sequencing was run on scalp tissue and on sorted CD4+ and CD8+ peripheral blood T cells from healthy controls and from alopecia areata patients with either patchy or totalis/universalis disease. Clonality in the scalp was compared among normal scalp (n=4), patchy alopecia areata scalp (n=8), and alopecia totalis/universalis scalp (n=8). RNA came from the PAXgene miRNA kit for fixed scalp, the miRNeasy kit for PBMCs, and the RNeasy kit for mouse skin. Amplification of TCRbeta CDR3 regions was done by immunoSEQ multiplex PCR using 35 Vbeta forward primers and 13 Jbeta reverse primers.

Trimming leaves V shorter by 0 bases and J shorter by 6 bases, with the junction holding 3 bases beyond the gene matches. Including the terminal cysteine and phenylalanine, the CDR3 comprises 15 residues. Only the CDR3 region is kept as DNA, spanning 45 bases read in frame from base 1. Looking up the germline V gene (reference sequence) yields CDR1 GTSNPN and CDR2 SVGIG. PBMCs were isolated by density centrifugation and stained for CD3, CD4 and CD8, and CD4+ and CD8+ T cells were sorted on a FACSAria. Unaffected controls provided scalp biopsies and blood samples. On the study overall, not on this receptor specifically: Lesional scalp, especially in alopecia totalis/universalis, showed higher clonality and more expanded CD8+ clones than normal scalp, suggesting antigenic drive. Shared TCR sequences between patients were less evident than in mice, which may be partly attributable to HLA diversity in the patient population. Scalp TCR repertoire analysis is complicated because resident alphabeta T cells in normal human skin are also sequenced, whereas mouse skin is dominated by gammadelta T cells.

This TCR was sampled from a human donor in good health. This receptor chain uses TRBV30 and TRBJ1-6; 9 central bases correspond to TRBD1. Sequencing used CD4+ T cells sorted from blood. The bases read TGTGCCTGGAGTGTACAGGGGGCGAGTAATTCACCCCTCCACTTT. Its translation is CAWSVQGASNSPLHF.